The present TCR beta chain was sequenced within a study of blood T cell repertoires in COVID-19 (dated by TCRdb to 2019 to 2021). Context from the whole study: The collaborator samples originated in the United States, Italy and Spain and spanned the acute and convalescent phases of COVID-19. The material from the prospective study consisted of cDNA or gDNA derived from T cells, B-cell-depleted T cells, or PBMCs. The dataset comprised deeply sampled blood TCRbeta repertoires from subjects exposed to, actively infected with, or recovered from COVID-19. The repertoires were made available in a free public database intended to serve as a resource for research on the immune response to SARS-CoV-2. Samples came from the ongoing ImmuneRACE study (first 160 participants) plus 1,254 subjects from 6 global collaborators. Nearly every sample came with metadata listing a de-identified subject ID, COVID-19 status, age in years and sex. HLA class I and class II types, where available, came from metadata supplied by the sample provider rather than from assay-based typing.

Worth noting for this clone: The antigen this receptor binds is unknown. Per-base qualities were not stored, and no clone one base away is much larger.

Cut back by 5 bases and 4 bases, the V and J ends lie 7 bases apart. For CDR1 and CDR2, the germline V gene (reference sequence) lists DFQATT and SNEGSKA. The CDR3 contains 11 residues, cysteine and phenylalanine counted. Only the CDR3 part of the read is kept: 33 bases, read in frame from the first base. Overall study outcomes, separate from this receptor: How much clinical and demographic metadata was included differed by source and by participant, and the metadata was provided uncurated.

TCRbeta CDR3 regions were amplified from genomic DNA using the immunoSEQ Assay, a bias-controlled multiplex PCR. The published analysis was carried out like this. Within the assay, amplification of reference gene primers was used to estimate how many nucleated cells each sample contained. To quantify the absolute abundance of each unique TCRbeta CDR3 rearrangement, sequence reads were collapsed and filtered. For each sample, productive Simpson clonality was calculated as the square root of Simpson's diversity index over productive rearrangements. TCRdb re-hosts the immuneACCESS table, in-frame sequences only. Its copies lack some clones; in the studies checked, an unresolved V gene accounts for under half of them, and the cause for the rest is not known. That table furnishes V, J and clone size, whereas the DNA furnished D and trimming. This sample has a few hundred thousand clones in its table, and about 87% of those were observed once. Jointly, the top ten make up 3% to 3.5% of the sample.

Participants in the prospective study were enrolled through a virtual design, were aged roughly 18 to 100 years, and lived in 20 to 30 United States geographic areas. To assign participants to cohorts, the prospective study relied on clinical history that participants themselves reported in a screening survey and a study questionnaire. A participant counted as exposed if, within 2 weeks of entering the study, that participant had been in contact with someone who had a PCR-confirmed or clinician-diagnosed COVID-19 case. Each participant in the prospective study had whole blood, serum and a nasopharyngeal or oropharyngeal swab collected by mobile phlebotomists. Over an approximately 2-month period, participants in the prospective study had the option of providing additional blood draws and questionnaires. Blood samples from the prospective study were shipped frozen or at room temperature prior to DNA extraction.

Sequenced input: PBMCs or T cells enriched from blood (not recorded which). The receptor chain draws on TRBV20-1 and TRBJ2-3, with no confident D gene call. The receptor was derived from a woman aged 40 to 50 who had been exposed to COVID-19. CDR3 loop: CSAGRSDTQYF. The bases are TGCAGTGCTGGCCGTTCAGATACGCAGTATTTT.